This is a list of T cell receptor beta chains from one sample in a study of CD8 T cells in ankylosing spondylitis. Via MiXCR, TCRdb re-called the 5' RACE reads, giving one row per CDR3 protein. The table records about 480,000 distinct CDR3 sequences, roughly 17% of them present only once. The specimen was blood, either unsorted or a sorted T cell fraction (not recorded which). The receptors here all came from a male donor with ankylosing spondylitis. Each CDR3 is given with its conserved first and last residue. A D gene is named only where the DNA matches it firmly. Clone size is not always given. Where it is, it says once, few, many or a class for expanded clones.

CDR3: CASSNTGTGRAENIQYF; DNA: TGTGCCAGCAGTAACACCGGGACAGGGAGGGCGGAGAACATTCAGTACTTC; size: many; V: TRBV12-3/TRBV12-4; D: TRBD1; J: TRBJ2-4; length: 17
CDR3: CASSYTPPSEQYF; DNA: TGTGCCAGCAGTTACACCCCGCCGTCCGAGCAGTACTTC; size: -; V: TRBV6-2/TRBV6-3; D: -; J: TRBJ2-7; length: 13
CDR3: CASSSTWTAYEQYF; DNA: TGTGCCAGCAGCTCCACATGGACAGCCTACGAGCAGTACTTC; size: few; V: TRBV11-2; D: -; J: TRBJ2-7; length: 14
CDR3: CASSRYRADQPQHF; DNA: TGTGCCAGCAGTCGATACAGGGCCGATCAGCCCCAGCATTTT; size: few; V: TRBV7-2; D: -; J: TRBJ1-5; length: 14
CDR3: CASSFGGPSDTQYF; DNA: TGTGCCAGCAGCTTTGGGGGTCCCTCGGATACGCAGTATTTT; size: few; V: TRBV12-3/TRBV12-4; D: -; J: TRBJ2-3; length: 14
CDR3: CASSQEGLGYRGYTF; DNA: TGCGCCAGCAGCCAAGAAGGTTTAGGGTACCGTGGCTACACCTTC; size: -; V: TRBV4-1; D: -; J: TRBJ1-2; length: 15
CDR3: CTCSIRQGSGGHNEQFF; DNA: TGTACCTGCAGCATACGACAGGGTAGTGGGGGGCACAATGAGCAGTTCTTC; size: -; V: TRBV12-3/TRBV12-4; D: -; J: TRBJ2-1; length: 17
CDR3: CSSPPPTSGGLIQETQYF; DNA: TGCAGCTCCCCTCCCCCGACTAGCGGGGGGCTAATACAAGAGACCCAGTACTTC; size: -; V: TRBV20-1; D: TRBD2; J: TRBJ2-5; length: 18
CDR3: CASSHSYSPLHF; DNA: TGTGCCAGCAGCCACAGCTATTCACCCCTCCACTTT; size: -; V: TRBV7-2; D: -; J: TRBJ1-6; length: 12
CDR3: CASSPPPGRRTEAFF; DNA: TGTGCCAGTAGTCCCCCCCCAGGGCGTCGGACTGAAGCTTTCTTT; size: few; V: TRBV19; D: -; J: TRBJ1-1; length: 15